This T cell receptor beta chain was observed in a study of patients and donors after allogeneic stem cell transplantation. This clonotype was counted between two and nine times. V lost 4 bases and J lost 5, with 17 bases in between. The V gene's germline CDR1 is DFQATT and CDR2 SNEGSKA (reference sequence). The CDR3 runs 14 residues. TCRdb recomputed calls from the RT-PCR reads with MiXCR, one row per CDR3 protein. The profile shows 410,000 or so distinct CDR3 sequences, around 16% of them singletons. This receptor was identified in a human donor who was either an allogeneic HSCT recipient or a stem cell or donor lymphocyte infusion donor (not recorded which). It is not recorded whose cells these are; they may come from a transplant donor. The V call is TRBV20-1, the J call TRBJ2-5, with D possibly being TRBD1 (6 bases). Specimen: blood, either unsorted or a sorted T cell fraction (not recorded which). The CDR3 DNA reads as TGCAGTGCTACCGACAGGACCTCAAGTGAGACCCAGTACTTC. This sequence encodes CSATDRTSSETQYF.